What follows are 16 T cell receptor beta chains derived from one specimen sequenced in a study of T-cell memory formation after mild COVID-19. TCRdb re-derived calls from the 5' RACE reads in MiXCR, one entry per CDR3 protein. The top ten clones hold less than 30% of a sample with around 34,000 distinct CDR3 sequences, 7% to 8% of them seen once. The sequenced sample was PBMCs or a T cell subset sorted from them (not recorded which). Every receptor here comes from a man between 18 and 35 years old who had mild COVID-19 (a few samples of this study predate the infection). Cell type and time point are not known.

The chain uses TRBV18 and TRBJ1-4, with TRBD1 as a possible D gene (5 bases). The CDR3 is 17 residues long. Trimming cost V 1 base and J 4 bases, with 16 bases left between them. Germline CDR1 is KGHSH and CDR2 is LQKENI. CDR3 in amino acids: CASSPREGVILNEKLFF. Here the CDR3 DNA reads TGTGCCAGCTCACCACGTGAAGGGGTAATCCTTAATGAAAAACTGTTTTTT.

Ten or more counts support this clonotype. The V gene is TRBV6-5, the J gene TRBJ1-4; no clear D gene. This CDR3 spans 15 amino acids. Between the trimmed V and J ends, which lost 8 bases and 0 bases, there was a span of 13 bases. CDR1 and CDR2 (germline): MNHEY, SVGAGI. CDR3 DNA sequence: TGTGCCAGCCAGCCCCTAGGAGCAACTAATGAAAAACTGTTTTTT. This sequence encodes CASQPLGATNEKLFF.

The chain is built from TRBV5-6 and TRBJ2-3, with 7 bases matching TRBD2. This CDR3 is built from 14 residues. The germline V gene has CDR1 SGHDT and CDR2 YYEEEE. V trimming: 5 bases; J trimming: 2 bases; junction bases outside the gene matches: 5. The CDR3: CASRSAGPTDTQYF. The CDR3 region has the DNA TGTGCCAGCAGATCAGCGGGGCCCACAGATACGCAGTATTTT.

This clonotype was counted ten times or more. CDR3 amino acids: CASSLVGETGELFF. In DNA, the CDR3 is TGTGCCAGCAGCTTAGTCGGGGAAACCGGGGAGCTGTTTTTT. V usage is TRBV7-6 and J usage is TRBJ2-2; tentatively, D is TRBD2 (5 bases). Trimming shortened V by 1 base and J by 5 bases, and 8 bases separated the two germline ends. This CDR3 has 14 amino acids. Per the germline V gene, CDR1 is SGHVS and CDR2 is FNYEAQ.

V gene TRBV7-2 combines with J gene TRBJ1-3; D is unclear. The V end lost 5 bases, the J end lost 12 bases, and 14 bases lay between the germline ends. Germline CDR1 is SGHTA and CDR2 is FQGNSA. The CDR3 runs 12 residues. CDR3 DNA: TGTGCCAGCAGCCCAGTCTGGAGTGACATATATTTT. Amino acids: CASSPVWSDIYF. Supplemented by reference TRBV7-2 and TRBJ1-3, the full variable domain reads GAGVSQSPSNKVTEKGKDVELRCDPISGHTALYWYRQSLGQGLEFLIYFQGNSAPDKSGLPSDRFSAERTGGSVSTLTIQRTQQEDSAVYLCASSPVWSDIYFGEGSWLTVV.

The J gene is TRBJ2-7, the V gene TRBV29-1; TRBD1 agrees at 7 bases. CDR3 length equals 11 residues. Trimming took 6 bases from V and 6 from J; bases not matched to a gene: 5. The germline V gene has CDR1 SQVTM and CDR2 ANQGSEA. CDR3 region: CSVGGLGEQYF. The DNA of the CDR3 is TGCAGCGTAGGGGGCTTGGGCGAGCAGTACTTC.

Ten or more counts support this clonotype. J is TRBJ2-3 and V is TRBV12-3 or TRBV12-4, with 8 bases identical to TRBD2. CDR3 length: 15 amino acids. Unmatched junction bases numbered 8, after V lost 5 bases and J lost 4 bases. As DNA, the CDR3 is TGTGCCAGCAGTCCGCGCCGTAGCGGGGCAGATACGCAGTATTTT. It specifies CASSPRRSGADTQYF.

This clonotype appeared many times. J is TRBJ1-1 and V is TRBV20-1; D may be TRBD1 (6 bases). Trimming removed 3 bases from V and 0 bases from J, with 14 bases in between. This CDR3 is 15 amino acids long. CDR1 DFQATT and CDR2 SNEGSKA come from the germline V gene (reference sequence). The CDR3 sequence: CSASGGADMNTEAFF. DNA of the CDR3: TGCAGTGCTAGCGGGGGGGCCGATATGAACACTGAAGCTTTCTTT.

The gene calls are TRBV6-4 and TRBJ2-3; TRBD2 aligns across 9 bases. Germline CDR1 MRHNA, CDR2 SNTAGT. The CDR3 spans 15 residues. The V gene end was trimmed by 4 bases and the J gene end by 0 bases; junction bases not matched to a gene: 2. CDR3: CASSVSGGSTDTQYF. As DNA, the CDR3 is TGTGCCAGCAGTGTCAGCGGGGGGAGCACAGATACGCAGTATTTT.

In its sample, this clonotype was seen many times. The chain has TRBV4-3 and TRBJ2-3; 7 bases match TRBD1. The CDR3 sequence is 16 residues long. Trimming removed 4 bases from V and 4 bases from J; junction bases left unmatched: 11. CDR1 is LGHNA, CDR2 YSLEER, per germline. The CDR3 loop reads CASSPGTVGNSDTQYF. CDR3 in DNA: TGCGCCAGCAGCCCGGGGACAGTTGGGAACTCAGATACGCAGTATTTT.

This clonotype was detected ten times or more. The gene calls are TRBV7-8 and TRBJ2-3; 7 bases align to TRBD1. Trimming removed 2 bases from V and 4 bases from J; junction bases left unmatched: 3. Germline CDR1 and CDR2: SGHVS and FQNEAQ. This CDR3 has 14 residues. In nucleotides, the CDR3 is TGTGCCAGCAGCTTATCAACAGGGGCAGATACGCAGTATTTT. Translation gives CASSLSTGADTQYF.

This clonotype was picked up a small number of times. V usage is TRBV5-1 and J usage is TRBJ2-7, with D uncertain. The V gene lost 2 bases and the J gene lost 3 bases, with 9 bases spanning the gap. The CDR3 runs to 13 residues. CDR1 and CDR2 (germline): SGHRS, YFSETQ. In nucleotides, the CDR3 is TGCGCCAGCAGCTTTCTAATAGACTACGAGCAGTACTTC. Its translation is CASSFLIDYEQYF.

The V and J genes are TRBV7-2 and TRBJ2-4, with D perhaps matching TRBD1 or TRBD2 (5 bases each). This CDR3 has 14 amino acids. Trimming removed 8 bases at V and 0 bases at J, with 11 bases between. Germline V gives CDR1 SGHTA, CDR2 FQGNSA. CDR3 DNA: TGTGCCAGCGGGTTGAGGGGAGCCAAAAACATTCAGTACTTC. As protein: CASGLRGAKNIQYF.

This clonotype is medium-sized (0.01 to 0.1%) in the sample. The rearrangement links TRBV12-3 or TRBV12-4 to TRBJ2-7; D tentatively fits TRBD1 or TRBD2 (5 bases each). V gave up 4 bases and J gave up 2 bases, with 9 bases separating them. The CDR3 sequence is 13 residues long. The CDR3 loop is CASSYRGAYEQYV. The CDR3 nucleotides are TGTGCCAGCAGTTATAGGGGAGCCTACGAGCAGTACGTC.

This clonotype occurred many times. This rearrangement joins TRBV4-2 to TRBJ2-7; no clear D. The CDR3 totals 13 residues. Looked up from germline, CDR1 is LGHNA and CDR2 is YNFKEQ. Trimming left V 2 bases short and J 5 bases short, with 10 bases between. CDR3 in amino acids: CASSQQIGDEQYF. The CDR3 DNA is TGTGCCAGCAGCCAACAAATTGGAGACGAGCAGTACTTC.

Many counts were recorded for this clonotype. For the CDR3, the DNA is TGTGCCAGCAGCATGGGGACAGGGGGCGCGGGTCAGCCCCAGCATTTT. This codes for CASSMGTGGAGQPQHF. This chain links TRBV7-2 with TRBJ1-5; 12 positions agree with TRBD1. Trimming cost V 5 bases and J 6 bases; bases outside gene matches: 8. This CDR3 comprises 16 residues. The V gene's germline CDR1 is SGHTA and CDR2 FQGNSA.